The next 30 T cell receptor beta chains were all read from a single sample in a study of cytomegalovirus exposure and HLA in healthy donors. It was with 60 Vbeta and 13 Jbeta primers that the PCR ran. Here immunoSEQ multiplex PCR was the method, and the copy in TCRdb shows in-frame clones only, minus some. In the table there are roughly 180,000 clones, about 80% of which are singletons. Sequenced sample: PBMCs. The source of these receptors is a woman under 40 in good health and CMV-seropositive.

This clone showed up just a few times. The gene calls are TRBV12-5 and TRBJ1-1; D is unclear. The CDR3 extends over 14 amino acids. Per the germline V gene, CDR1 is LGHNT and CDR2 is FRNRAP. The ends were cut back, 6 bases at V and 1 base at J, with 12 bases in the middle. CDR3 in amino acids: CASGIGGANTEAFF. As DNA, the CDR3 is TGTGCTAGTGGGATCGGCGGAGCGAACACTGAAGCTTTCTTT. The whole variable domain, remainder taken from reference TRBV12-5 and TRBJ1-1, is DARVTQTPRHKVTEMGQEVTMRCQPILGHNTVFWYRQTMMQGLELLAYFRNRAPLDDSGMPKDRFSAEMPDATLATLKIQPSEPRDSAVYFCASGIGGANTEAFFGQGTRLTVV.

The chain recombines TRBV4-3 with TRBJ2-7; the match to TRBD2 covers 10 bases. The V gene end was trimmed by 4 bases and the J gene end by 3 bases; junction bases not matched to a gene: 9. The V gene's germline CDR1 is LGHNA and CDR2 YSLEER. This CDR3 has 16 amino acids. CDR3 sequence: CASSPGGAGGGYEQYF. The CDR3 DNA is TGCGCCAGCAGCCCGGGAGGAGCGGGAGGGGGCTACGAGCAGTACTTC.

The chain recombines TRBV19 with TRBJ1-3; no clear D gene. The CDR3 is 14 amino acids. The ends were cut back, 3 bases at V and 1 base at J, with 7 bases in the middle. Looked up from germline, CDR1 is LNHDA and CDR2 is SQIVND (reference sequence). The CDR3 sequence: CASSIGGSGNTIYF. The CDR3 coding sequence is TGTGCCAGTAGTATTGGCGGTTCTGGAAACACCATATATTTT.

The chain is built from TRBV9 and TRBJ1-2; D unclear. The CDR3 covers 14 residues. Germline values: CDR1 SGDLS, CDR2 YYNGEE. The ends were cut back, 0 bases at V and 3 bases at J, with 9 bases in the middle. The CDR3 region has the DNA TGTGCCAGCAGCGTAGAGGAGCGGTACTATGGCTACACCTTC. Translated: CASSVEERYYGYTF.

The chain has TRBV7-2 and TRBJ2-7; 9 bases line up with TRBD2. Trimming cost V 5 bases and J 3 bases; bases outside gene matches: 2. The germline V gene has CDR1 SGHTA and CDR2 FQGNSA. The length of the CDR3 is 13 residues. Here the CDR3 reads CASSRGRGYEQYF. The CDR3 DNA reads TGTGCCAGCAGCCGCGGGAGGGGCTACGAGCAGTACTTC.

The chain recombines TRBV6-4 with TRBJ1-5, with TRBD1 matching 8 bases. Germline assignment: CDR1 MRHNA and CDR2 SNTAGT. J gave up 6 bases and V 6 bases, and 7 bases lay outside the gene matches. The CDR3 is 14 amino acids. The CDR3 loop reads CASSPTGVGQPQHF. The CDR3 coding sequence is TGTGCCAGCAGCCCGACAGGGGTTGGTCAGCCCCAGCATTTT.

In its sample, this clone was seen a few times. The rearrangement links TRBV5-1 to TRBJ2-2, with D tentatively TRBD1 (5 bases). CDR1 and CDR2 (germline): SGHRS, YFSETQ. V was cut by 2 bases and J by 1 base, with 9 bases left in between. The CDR3 runs to 15 residues. The CDR3 bases are TGCGCCAGCAGCTTATCAGGACAGAACACCGGGGAGCTGTTTTTT. Encoded protein: CASSLSGQNTGELFF.

This clone was detected only a few times. CDR3 sequence (DNA): TGTGCCAGTAGGACAGGGGGTATGGGCACTGAAGCTTTCTTT. Protein sequence: CASRTGGMGTEAFF. The chain carries TRBV19 and TRBJ1-1; 9 bases map to TRBD1. Looked up from germline, CDR1 is LNHDA and CDR2 is SQIVND (reference sequence). Trimming cost V 6 bases and J 4 bases; bases outside gene matches: 6. The CDR3 loop spans 14 amino acids.

This clone was seen just once. The chain combines TRBV2 with TRBJ1-2; 7 bases align to TRBD1. The V gene end was trimmed by 8 bases and the J gene end by 2 bases; junction bases not matched to a gene: 5. The CDR3 is made up of 13 amino acids. CDR1 and CDR2 from the germline V gene are SNHLY and FYNNEI. CDR3 loop: CASRRDSNYGYTF. The CDR3, as DNA: TGTGCCAGCCGAAGGGACAGCAACTATGGCTACACCTTC.

The chain links TRBV29-1 to TRBJ2-1, with 7 bases lining up with TRBD2. This CDR3 spans 14 amino acids. Trimming cost V 4 bases and J 5 bases; bases outside gene matches: 8. From germline, CDR1 is SQVTM and CDR2 ANQGSEA. CDR3 DNA: TGCAGCGTTGGTGGCCTAGCGGTCAACAATGAGCAGTTCTTC. Translation: CSVGGLAVNNEQFF.

The chain recombines TRBV25-1 with TRBJ1-4; unclear D gene. V was clipped by 3 bases and J by 6 bases, with 11 bases between them. Germline V gives CDR1 MGHDK, CDR2 SYGVNS. CDR3 length: 14 residues. The CDR3, as DNA: TGTGCCAGCAGTGACGAGGGTTCATATGAAAAACTGTTTTTT. Translated: CASSDEGSYEKLFF.

The chain is built from TRBV12-5 and TRBJ2-3; 10 nucleotides align to TRBD1. V lost 0 bases to trimming and J lost 3 bases; unmatched junction nucleotides: 6. The CDR3 length is 17 residues. Per germline, CDR1 LGHNT and CDR2 FRNRAP. The CDR3 is CASGLVPTGGDTDTQYF. CDR3 sequence (DNA): TGTGCTAGTGGTTTGGTACCGACAGGGGGCGATACAGATACGCAGTATTTT.

The chain has TRBV2 and TRBJ2-5, with TRBD2 identical over 7 bases. Germline-derived CDR1 and CDR2 are SNHLY and FYNNEI. This CDR3 is built from 15 residues. V gave up 6 bases and J gave up 2 bases; unmatched junction bases: 9. The CDR3 nucleotides are TGTGCCAGCAGAGTGGGAACTAGCGTACAAGAGACCCAGTACTTC. As protein: CASRVGTSVQETQYF.

The chain uses TRBV9 and TRBJ2-3, with D possibly being TRBD2 (5 bases). CDR1 and CDR2 (germline): SGDLS, YYNGEE. Trimming stripped 3 bases from V and 5 bases from J, with 13 bases between. The CDR3 covers 14 residues. CDR3 sequence (DNA): TGTGCCAGCAGCGAGGGCCGGGGAATAGATACGCAGTATTTT. Translated, it gives CASSEGRGIDTQYF.

The chain combines TRBV7-9 with TRBJ2-5; maybe TRBD2 (6 bases). The CDR3 has 14 residues. CDR1 is SEHNR and CDR2 is FQNEAQ in the germline V gene (reference sequence). With 0 bases removed from V and 4 bases from J, the gap between germline ends came to 9 bases. CDR3 amino acids: CASSLARGGETQYF. In DNA form, the CDR3 reads TGTGCCAGCAGCTTAGCTCGGGGAGGAGAGACCCAGTACTTC.

This clone was observed a few times. The chain carries TRBV4-2 and TRBJ2-1, with D possibly TRBD2 on 5 matching bases. CDR3 length: 17 amino acids. Germline V gives CDR1 LGHNA, CDR2 YNFKEQ. Deletions cut 4 bases from V and 0 bases from J, with 16 bases between. Here the CDR3 DNA reads TGTGCCAGCAGCCCTAGCCCAGCGAGGGCCTCCTACAATGAGCAGTTCTTC. Protein sequence: CASSPSPARASYNEQFF.

This sequence joins TRBV18 and TRBJ1-1, with D possibly being TRBD1 (5 bases). CDR3 length: 16 residues. CDR1 is KGHSH and CDR2 is LQKENI in the germline V gene. Trimming stripped 2 bases from V and 0 bases from J, with 13 bases between. The CDR3 coding sequence is TGTGCCAGCTCACCAGCAGGGCCCCAGATGAACACTGAAGCTTTCTTT. Translated, it gives CASSPAGPQMNTEAFF.

Details on this clone: The junction shows a germline mismatch at one end, possibly a read error. The J gene is TRBJ2-7, the V gene TRBV2, with TRBD1 identical over 7 bases. Per germline, CDR1 SNHLY and CDR2 FYNNEI. The CDR3 extends over 12 amino acids. The CDR3 nucleotides read TGTGCCAGCAGTGAAGAAAAGGACAGGCATAGCTTC. Encoded protein: CASSEEKDRHSF.

This clone was seen only once. The chain recombines TRBV30 with TRBJ1-1, with D unclear. Germline CDR1 and CDR2: GTSNPN and SVGIG (reference sequence). Trimming removed 2 bases from V and 4 bases from J, with 20 bases in between. The CDR3 runs 16 residues. The CDR3 sequence is CAWSPTILGVVTEAFF. In DNA form, the CDR3 reads TGTGCCTGGAGTCCCACTATTCTAGGTGTTGTCACTGAAGCTTTCTTT.

This clone was seen just once. This chain connects TRBV15 to TRBJ2-7, with D possibly being TRBD2 (5 bases). Trimming removed 1 base at V and 3 bases at J, with 10 bases between. The length of the CDR3 is 14 residues. Per the germline V gene, CDR1 is LNHNV and CDR2 is YYDKDF (reference sequence). The DNA for the CDR3 is TGTGCCACCAGCAGAGGGGGAGCGGTCTACGAGCAGTACTTC. Translated, it gives CATSRGGAVYEQYF. The full variable domain, rest sourced from reference TRBV15 and TRBJ2-7, is DAMVIQNPRYQVTQFGKPVTLSCSQTLNHNVMYWYQQKSSQAPKLLFHYYDKDFNNEADTPDNFQSRRPNTSFCFLDIRSPGLGDTAMYLCATSRGGAVYEQYFGPGTRLTVT.

This clone was recorded a few times. This sequence joins TRBV7-8 and TRBJ2-5; 7 bases are shared with TRBD2. The germline V gene encodes CDR1 SGHVS and CDR2 FQNEAQ. J lost 5 bases, V lost 5 bases, and 11 bases had no gene match. This CDR3 region has 15 residues. As DNA, the CDR3 is TGTGCCAGCAGCCTCACCGGGACTATCGGGGAGACCCAGTACTTC. Encoded protein: CASSLTGTIGETQYF. The full variable domain, rest sourced from reference TRBV7-8 and TRBJ2-5, is GAGVSQSPRYKVAKRGQDVALRCDPISGHVSLFWYQQALGQGPEFLTYFQNEAQLDKSGLPSDRFFAERPEGSVSTLKIQRTQQEDSAVYLCASSLTGTIGETQYFGPGTRLLVL.

A few counts support this clone. V is TRBV7-6 and J is TRBJ2-2; 10 nucleotides align to TRBD1. CDR3 length: 17 residues. From germline, CDR1 is SGHVS and CDR2 FNYEAQ. The V segment lost 4 bases and the J segment 0 bases; nucleotides outside the gene matches: 5. The CDR3 here is CASSSGQGYANTGELFF. CDR3 DNA: TGTGCCAGCAGCTCGGGACAGGGGTACGCGAACACCGGGGAGCTGTTTTTT.

The chain is built from TRBV10-3 and TRBJ1-4; D is unclear. The CDR3 totals 13 residues. Germline V gene lookup returns CDR1 ENHRY and CDR2 SYGVKD. V was cut by 9 bases and J by 7 bases, with 15 bases left in between. The CDR3 loop reads CAMGAGPGEKLFF. The DNA for the CDR3 is TGTGCCATGGGCGCGGGCCCGGGTGAAAAACTGTTTTTT.

The chain couples TRBV28 to TRBJ1-5; weak D call: TRBD1 (6 bases). V was cut by 8 bases and J by 0 bases, with 11 bases left in between. The germline V gene has CDR1 MDHEN and CDR2 SYDVKM. The CDR3 extends over 14 amino acids. The chain's CDR3 is CASDRQDSNQPQHF. CDR3 DNA sequence: TGTGCCAGCGATAGACAGGATAGCAATCAGCCCCAGCATTTT.

This chain joins TRBV29-1 and TRBJ2-5; D not certain. The CDR3 runs 12 residues. Trimming took off 1 base at V and 5 bases at J, with 8 bases between the two ends. Germline CDR1 and CDR2: SQVTM and ANQGSEA. The CDR3 DNA sequence: TGCAGCGTTGAAGTCCTCGGGGAGACCCAGTACTTC. Translated: CSVEVLGETQYF.

This clone was seen once. The chain recombines TRBV5-4 with TRBJ2-1; the D gene is possibly TRBD2 (5 bases). This CDR3 comprises 12 residues. Per the germline V gene, CDR1 is SGHNT and CDR2 is YYREEE (reference sequence). V lost 3 bases and J lost 9, with 10 bases in between. CDR3 amino acids: CASSSRTGEQFF. DNA of the CDR3: TGTGCCAGCAGCTCCAGGACTGGTGAGCAGTTCTTC. Combining the CDR3 with reference TRBV5-4 and TRBJ2-1 gives the whole variable domain ETGVTQSPTHLIKTRGQQVTLRCSSQSGHNTVSWYQQALGQGPQFIFQYYREEENGRGNFPPRFSGLQFPNYSSELNVNALELDDSALYLCASSSRTGEQFFGPGTRLTVL.

The rearrangement uses TRBV5-1 and TRBJ2-7; 8 bases are a match to TRBD1. This CDR3 contains 14 residues. Trimming cost V 0 bases and J 4 bases; bases outside gene matches: 3. From germline, CDR1 is SGHRS and CDR2 YFSETQ. The CDR3 protein is CASSLGDRSYEQYF. CDR3 in DNA: TGCGCCAGCAGCTTGGGGGACAGGAGTTACGAGCAGTACTTC.

The rearrangement joins TRBV6-6 to TRBJ2-5; 11 bases align to TRBD2. The V gene end was trimmed by 4 bases and the J gene end by 4 bases; junction bases not matched to a gene: 8. Germline V gene lookup returns CDR1 MNHNY and CDR2 SVGAGI (reference sequence). This CDR3 comprises 16 residues. This chain's CDR3 is CASSSRLAGFGETQYF. CDR3 DNA sequence: TGTGCCAGCAGTTCCCGACTAGCGGGATTCGGAGAGACCCAGTACTTC.

The chain couples TRBV27 to TRBJ2-4, with D tentatively TRBD1 (5 bases). The length of the CDR3 is 16 residues. Germline V gene lookup returns CDR1 MNHEY and CDR2 SMNVEV (reference sequence). V dropped 3 bases and J dropped 2 bases, with 14 bases sitting between them. This CDR3 is CASSFTYPGTKNIQYF. As DNA, the CDR3 is TGTGCCAGCAGTTTCACCTATCCAGGGACCAAAAACATTCAGTACTTC.

This chain links TRBV5-1 with TRBJ2-3, with D maybe TRBD1 (5 bases). The germline gives CDR1 SGHRS, CDR2 YFSETQ. The CDR3 is 15 amino acids. V shed 2 bases and J shed 5 bases, with 15 bases lying between them. The CDR3 DNA follows: TGCGCCAGCAGCTTAGTATCCCCCGACAGAGATACGCAGTATTTT. This translates into CASSLVSPDRDTQYF.